The 25 T cell receptor gamma chains given below trace back to one sample, sequenced in a study of Vδ1+ human thymocytes. The study, taken as a whole, reports: Thymic TRG and TRD repertoires appeared highly polyclonal, with Gaussian CDR3 length distributions.

RNA was extracted from the cells and then reverse transcribed. The CDR3 regions were amplified by multiplex PCR from V-gene primers to a constant-region primer. TCRdb re-called the multiplex PCR reads using CATT. The data contain approximately 7,000 gamma-chain clones, 42% of them singletons. These TCRs are of unknown antigen specificity. Sequencing was performed on Vdelta1+ gamma-delta thymocytes from the thymus. The subset here: FACS-sorted CD3+ TCRalphabeta- TCRVdelta1+ TCRVdelta2- thymocytes. The receptors here all came from a boy under two years old who had congenital heart surgery.

This clone was counted only a few times. This rearrangement joins TRGV3 to TRGJ1 or TRGJ2. Germline V gene lookup returns CDR1 VTNTFY and CDR2 YDVSTARD (reference sequence). The CDR3 is made up of 13 amino acids. V trimming: 4 bases; J trimming: 2 bases; junction bases outside the gene matches: 5. DNA of the CDR3: TGTGCCACCTGGGATCCTTATTATTATAAGAAACTCTTT. Encoded protein: CATWDPYYYKKLF.

The chain uses TRGV4 and TRGJ1 or TRGJ2. TCRdb lists no J gene, so it was determined here by aligning the DNA to germline. J lost 4 bases, V lost 0 bases, and 9 bases had no gene match. The CDR3 is 15 amino acids. Germline-derived CDR1 and CDR2 are EGSTGY and YDSYTSSV. The chain's CDR3 is CATWDGPMSYYKKLF. The CDR3 DNA is TGTGCCACCTGGGATGGGCCTATGTCCTATTATAAGAAACTCTTT.

This clone occurred a few times. Other DNA sequences from this sample encode an identical CDR3 as well. V gene TRGV9 combines with J gene TRGJ1 or TRGJ2. Germline trimming cut 2 bases from V and 1 base from J; bases unmatched to any gene: 5. Per germline, CDR1 GITISATS and CDR2 ISYDGTV (reference sequence). This CDR3 is built from 14 residues. CDR3 DNA: TGTGCCTTGTGGGAGGCACCAAATTATTATAAGAAACTCTTT. The encoded protein is CALWEAPNYYKKLF.

Turning to this clone: The same CDR3 also results from other DNA sequences found in this sample. The chain recombines TRGV5 with TRGJ1 or TRGJ2. TCRdb lists no J gene, so it was determined here by aligning the DNA to germline. V was pared by 0 bases and J by 9 bases, with 5 bases of the junction left unmatched. Per germline, CDR1 VINAFY and CDR2 YDVSNSKD. This CDR3 region has 12 residues. CDR3 sequence (DNA): TGTGCCACCTGGGACAGGCCTGGTAAGAAACTCTTT. It yields the protein CATWDRPGKKLF.

The chain recombines TRGV5 with TRGJ1 or TRGJ2. Germline matching of the DNA provided the J gene here, since TCRdb leaves it blank. Germline V gene lookup returns CDR1 VINAFY and CDR2 YDVSNSKD. V shed 0 bases and J 12 bases; nucleotides not matched to a gene: 5. The CDR3 consists of 11 residues. CDR3 in amino acids: CATWDRQRKLF. The CDR3, as DNA: TGTGCCACCTGGGACAGGCAGAGGAAACTCTTT.

The chain is built from TRGV9 and TRGJP. Per germline, CDR1 GITISATS and CDR2 ISYDGTV (reference sequence). The CDR3 consists of 14 residues. The J segment lost 12 bases and the V segment lost 2 bases, leaving 4 bases of the junction unmatched. The CDR3 sequence is CALWEEKGKKIKVF. CDR3 coding DNA: TGTGCCTTGTGGGAGGAGAAGGGCAAAAAAATCAAGGTATTT.

Comment on this clone: Other nucleotide sequences from this sample produce the same CDR3. The chain recombines TRGV5 with TRGJ1 or TRGJ2. The J gene, missing from TCRdb, was assigned here through DNA to germline matching. Trimming removed 1 base from V and 7 bases from J; junction bases left unmatched: 7. The V gene's germline CDR1 is VINAFY and CDR2 YDVSNSKD. The CDR3 has 13 amino acids. This CDR3 reads CATWDRLGYKKLF. In DNA, the CDR3 is TGTGCCACCTGGGACAGACTGGGGTATAAGAAACTCTTT.

A single count supports this clone. The rearrangement uses TRGV4 and TRGJP2. Since TCRdb gives no J gene, matching the DNA to germline was used here to assign it. CDR1 and CDR2 (germline): EGSTGY, YDSYTSSV. V shed 5 bases and J 5 bases; nucleotides not matched to a gene: 2. The CDR3 sequence is 12 residues long. CDR3 loop: CATWGSDWIKTF. The CDR3 DNA is TGTGCCACCTGGGGGAGTGATTGGATCAAGACGTTT.

This chain uses TRGV3 with TRGJ1 or TRGJ2. The J gene, absent from TCRdb, was called here by matching the DNA to germline. The J segment lost 1 base and the V segment lost 0 bases, leaving 6 bases of the junction unmatched. The CDR3 has 15 residues. CDR1 VTNTFY and CDR2 YDVSTARD come from the germline V gene (reference sequence). The CDR3 bases are TGTGCCACCTGGGACAGGCTAGGTAATTATTATAAGAAACTCTTT. This codes for CATWDRLGNYYKKLF.

By share, this clone ranks as medium-sized. The same CDR3 also results from other DNA sequences found in this sample. The J gene is TRGJ1 or TRGJ2, the V gene TRGV5. Trimming at V came to 0 bases and at J to 3 bases, leaving 5 bases not matched to a gene. Germline CDR1 VINAFY, CDR2 YDVSNSKD. The CDR3 covers 14 residues. CDR3: CATWDRRGYYKKLF. The CDR3 region has the DNA TGTGCCACCTGGGACAGGCGGGGTTATTATAAGAAACTCTTT.

This clone occurred a few times. The chain uses TRGV4 and TRGJ1 or TRGJ2. The CDR3 contains 14 residues. V lost 2 bases to trimming and J lost 3 bases; unmatched junction nucleotides: 7. CDR1 is EGSTGY, CDR2 YDSYTSSV, per germline. Here the CDR3 reads CATWDEHAYYKKLF. For the CDR3, the DNA is TGTGCCACCTGGGATGAACACGCTTATTATAAGAAACTCTTT.

The chain recombines TRGV4 with TRGJ1 or TRGJ2. No J gene is reported in TCRdb; it was inferred here by comparing the DNA with germline. The CDR3 spans 13 residues. Per the germline V gene, CDR1 is EGSTGY and CDR2 is YDSYTSSV. The J segment lost 12 bases and the V segment lost 0 bases, leaving 11 bases of the junction unmatched. The CDR3 DNA reads TGTGCCACCTGGGATGGGCCCCGTACCTGGAAACTCTTT. Amino acid sequence: CATWDGPRTWKLF.

This clone was counted a few times. V usage is TRGV3 and J usage is TRGJ1 or TRGJ2. The germline V gene encodes CDR1 VTNTFY and CDR2 YDVSTARD (reference sequence). V was pared by 4 bases and J by 7 bases, with 7 bases of the junction left unmatched. The CDR3 is 12 residues long. This CDR3 reads CATWELRYKKLF. The CDR3 nucleotides read TGTGCCACCTGGGAATTAAGATATAAGAAACTCTTT.

The J gene is TRGJ1 or TRGJ2, the V gene TRGV2. No J gene was available from TCRdb, and it was assigned here by a germline match of the DNA. This CDR3 region has 12 residues. The J segment lost 10 bases and the V segment lost 0 bases, leaving 6 bases of the junction unmatched. Germline V lookup: CDR1 EGSNGY, CDR2 YDSYNSKV. In DNA form, the CDR3 reads TGTGCCACCTGGGACGGGCTGGGGAAGAAACTCTTT. This translates into CATWDGLGKKLF.

This chain uses TRGV4 with TRGJ1 or TRGJ2. The ends lost 3 bases at V and 11 bases at J; junction bases unmatched: 7. The CDR3 runs 11 residues. Per germline, CDR1 EGSTGY and CDR2 YDSYTSSV. Written as DNA, the CDR3 is TGTGCCACCTGGGATCGGGTGCAGAAACTCTTT. Translated: CATWDRVQKLF.

This clone was counted between two and nine times. V is TRGV4 and J is TRGJP1. Germline CDR1 reads EGSTGY; CDR2 reads YDSYTSSV. After removal of 6 bases from V and 2 bases from J, the junction contained 0 bases not matched to a gene. CDR3 length: 12 residues. This CDR3 is CATWTTGWFKIF. The CDR3 coding sequence is TGTGCCACCTGGACCACTGGTTGGTTCAAGATATTT.

The V and J genes are TRGV3 and TRGJP1. TCRdb leaves out the J gene; it was filled in here by matching the DNA to germline. The CDR3 runs to 13 residues. The V and J ends lost 3 bases and 6 bases, in that order; junction bases with no gene match: 4. Looked up from germline, CDR1 is VTNTFY and CDR2 is YDVSTARD (reference sequence). This CDR3 reads CATWDGAGWFKIF. CDR3 DNA sequence: TGTGCCACCTGGGACGGGGCTGGTTGGTTCAAGATATTT.

This chain links TRGV4 with TRGJP1. The germline CDR1 and CDR2 sequences are EGSTGY and YDSYTSSV. V gave up 1 base and J gave up 7 bases; unmatched junction bases: 3. The length of the CDR3 is 13 residues. This CDR3 reads CATWDGFGWFKIF. CDR3 coding DNA: TGTGCCACCTGGGATGGATTTGGTTGGTTCAAGATATTT.

V usage is TRGV8 and J usage is TRGJ1 or TRGJ2. TCRdb does not report a J gene; here it was assigned by matching the DNA to germline references. V was pared by 5 bases and J by 12 bases, with 7 bases of the junction left unmatched. This CDR3 comprises 10 residues. The V gene's germline CDR1 is VENAVY and CDR2 YDSYNSRV. The chain's CDR3 is CATWGAWKLF. CDR3 DNA sequence: TGTGCCACCTGGGGTGCCTGGAAACTCTTT.

The rearrangement joins TRGV5 to TRGJ1 or TRGJ2. No J gene is reported in TCRdb; it was inferred here by comparing the DNA with germline. Germline-derived CDR1 and CDR2 are VINAFY and YDVSNSKD. The trim removed 9 bases at V and 5 bases at J, leaving 10 bases unmatched. The CDR3 totals 12 residues. The CDR3: CATGASHYKKLF. The DNA of the CDR3 is TGTGCCACCGGGGCGAGTCATTATAAGAAACTCTTT.

About this clone: Other DNA variants within this sample encode the same CDR3. The J gene is TRGJ1 or TRGJ2, the V gene TRGV3. The J gene is absent in TCRdb and was assigned here via DNA matching to germline. This CDR3 comprises 13 residues. After removal of 0 bases from V and 5 bases from J, the junction contained 4 bases not matched to a gene. Germline V gene data show CDR1 as VTNTFY and CDR2 as YDVSTARD (reference sequence). CDR3 in amino acids: CATWDRRHYKKLF. The DNA of the CDR3 is TGTGCCACCTGGGACAGGCGACATTATAAGAAACTCTTT.

By its share, this clone is large. Other DNA sequences of this sample code for an identical CDR3. This sequence joins TRGV3 and TRGJ1 or TRGJ2. V trimming: 0 bases; J trimming: 1 base; junction bases outside the gene matches: 0. The CDR3 totals 13 residues. CDR1 VTNTFY and CDR2 YDVSTARD come from the germline V gene (reference sequence). CDR3 region: CATWDRNYYKKLF. The CDR3 region has the DNA TGTGCCACCTGGGACAGGAATTATTATAAGAAACTCTTT.

With regard to this clone: Other DNA sequences in the sample encode the same CDR3. No J gene was called, and the V gene is TRGV5. Germline values: CDR1 VINAFY, CDR2 YDVSNSKD. This CDR3 has 11 amino acids. CDR3: CATWDRGRSLF. Written as DNA, the CDR3 is TGTGCCACCTGGGACAGGGGGCGTAGTCTCTTT.

This clone was picked up a small number of times. The rearrangement links TRGV9 to TRGJ1 or TRGJ2. CDR1 is GITISATS, CDR2 ISYDGTV, per germline (reference sequence). The J segment lost 7 bases and the V segment lost 0 bases, leaving 9 bases of the junction unmatched. The CDR3 contains 14 residues. This chain's CDR3 is CALWEVPPGYKKLF. In nucleotides, the CDR3 is TGTGCCTTGTGGGAGGTGCCGCCGGGGTATAAGAAACTCTTT.

For the V gene the call is TRGV5P; the J gene has no call. TRGV5P is noted as a pseudogene. This CDR3 region has 11 residues. The CDR3 region is CATWGNSTKLF. The CDR3 DNA is TGTGCCACCTGGGGCAATTCTACCAAACTCTTT.